This T cell receptor beta chain comes out of a study of blood T cell repertoires in COVID-19 (dated by TCRdb to 2018 to 2021). Regarding the research as a whole: Samples covering the acute and convalescent phases of COVID-19 were provided by collaborators in the United States, Italy and Spain. The samples were drawn from two sources: the first 160 participants of the ongoing ImmuneRACE study, and 950 to 1,500 subjects contributed by 6 global collaborators. Where available, HLA class I and class II types were obtained from metadata supplied by the sample provider rather than from assay-based typing. The repertoires were made available in a free public database intended to serve as a resource for research on the immune response to SARS-CoV-2. The prospective study material was composed of cDNA or gDNA derived from T cells, B-cell-depleted T cells, or PBMCs. Sample metadata almost always included a de-identified subject ID, COVID-19 status, age in years and sex. Subjects who had been exposed to COVID-19, were actively infected with it, or had recovered from it provided the deeply sampled blood TCRbeta repertoires that made up the dataset. What the study reported, not specific to this receptor: Clinical and demographic metadata were provided uncurated, with the amount varying by source and participant.

Points on this clone: Its recognized antigen is unknown. The sample holds no much larger clone one base away, and base qualities are not on file.

TCRbeta CDR3 regions were amplified from genomic DNA using the immunoSEQ Assay, a bias-controlled multiplex PCR. As for the original processing: Within the assay, amplification of reference gene primers was used to estimate how many nucleated cells each sample contained. To quantify the absolute abundance of each unique TCRbeta CDR3 rearrangement, sequence reads were collapsed and filtered. For each sample, productive Simpson clonality was calculated as the square root of Simpson's diversity index across productive rearrangements. The immuneACCESS repertoire file appears here via TCRdb, limited to in-frame rearrangements. These files lack a portion of the clones; in checked studies, under half of the deficit traces to unresolved V genes, and the cause of the others is not known. That table is the source of V, J and clone size, and D and trimming were worked out from the DNA. The sample table records roughly 150,000 clones; about 85% of these occur just once. The ten most abundant clones make up roughly 8.3% of the sample.

CDR1 and CDR2 (MNHNS, SASEGT) derive from the germline V gene. V lost 2 bases and J lost 1 base; the stretch between them is 11 bases long. The CDR3 holds 15 amino acids from the cysteine to the phenylalanine. Only the CDR3 region is kept as DNA, spanning 45 bases read in frame from base 1. At one collaborating source in Seattle, patients were enrolled during active infection and were followed longitudinally through the course of disease. The collaborating institutions used their own protocols to collect whole blood in K2EDTA tubes. For TCRbeta analysis, collaborators shipped samples as frozen whole blood, isolated PBMCs, or DNA extracted from either of those sample types.

This sequence was found in an older woman with COVID-19, enrolled during active disease. The specimen was peripheral blood. In this chain, TRBV6-1 is recombined with TRBJ1-1, with no confidently assigned D gene. The nucleotides read TGTGCCAGCAGTGAAAACCGGAGTCCGAACACTGAAGCTTTCTTT. The encoded protein is CASSENRSPNTEAFF.